This entry concerns a single T cell receptor beta chain. Its specificity is unknown. This sample was included in a study of T-cell memory formation after mild COVID-19. Study overall: The study found TCR clusters largely donor specific.

Broader study findings: The finding that pre-infection memory included some responding clones suggested that cross-reactive memory joined. Contracting CD4+ clones lay largely in CM and EM, with CD8+ ones residing in EMRA.

It was 5'RACE with constant-segment primers that produced the TCR alpha and TCR beta cDNA libraries, which carried sample barcodes and UMIs. TCRdb passed the 5' RACE reads through MiXCR, listing each CDR3 protein once. The sample carries 300,000 to 350,000 distinct CDR3 sequences, 10% to 15% recorded once. Between the trimmed V and J ends, which lost 3 bases and 0 bases, there was a span of 10 bases. CDR3 length equals 15 residues. Germline lookup yields CDR1 MGHDK and CDR2 SYGVNS. V gene TRBV25-1 combines with J gene TRBJ2-3, with D possibly matching TRBD2 (7 bases). The clonotype originates from a man aged 18-30 years who had mild COVID-19 (a few samples of this study predate the infection). Cell type and time point are not known. Material for sequencing was PBMCs or a T cell subset sorted from them (not recorded which). The CDR3 DNA reads as TGTGCCAGCAGTGACGGGGGGCAGAGCACAGATACGCAGTATTTT. It encodes CASSDGGQSTDTQYF.